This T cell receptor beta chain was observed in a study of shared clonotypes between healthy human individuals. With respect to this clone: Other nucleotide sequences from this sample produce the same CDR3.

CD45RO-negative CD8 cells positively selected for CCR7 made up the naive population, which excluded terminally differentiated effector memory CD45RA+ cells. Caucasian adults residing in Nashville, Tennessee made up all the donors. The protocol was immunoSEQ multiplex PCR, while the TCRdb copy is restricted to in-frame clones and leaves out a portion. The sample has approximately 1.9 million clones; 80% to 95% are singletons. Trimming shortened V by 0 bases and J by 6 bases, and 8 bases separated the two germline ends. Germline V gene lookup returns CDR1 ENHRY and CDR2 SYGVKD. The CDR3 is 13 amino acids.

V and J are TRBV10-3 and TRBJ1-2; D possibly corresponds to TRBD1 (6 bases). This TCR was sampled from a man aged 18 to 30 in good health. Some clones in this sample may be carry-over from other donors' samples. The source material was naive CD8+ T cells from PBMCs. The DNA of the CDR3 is TGTGCCATCAGTGAGTCGACAGGAGATGGCTACACCTTC. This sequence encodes CAISESTGDGYTF.